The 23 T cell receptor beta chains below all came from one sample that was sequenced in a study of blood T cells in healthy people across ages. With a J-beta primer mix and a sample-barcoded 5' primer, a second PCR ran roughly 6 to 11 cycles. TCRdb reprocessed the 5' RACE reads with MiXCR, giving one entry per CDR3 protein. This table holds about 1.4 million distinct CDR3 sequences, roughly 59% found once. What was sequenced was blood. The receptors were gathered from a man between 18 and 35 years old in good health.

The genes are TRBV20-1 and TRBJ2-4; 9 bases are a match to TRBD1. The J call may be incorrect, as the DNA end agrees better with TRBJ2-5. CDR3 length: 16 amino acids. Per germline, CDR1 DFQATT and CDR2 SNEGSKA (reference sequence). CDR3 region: CSAKEQDRGWQETQYF. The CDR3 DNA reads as TGCAGTGCTAAGGAACAAGACAGGGGGTGGCAAGAGACCCAGTACTTC.

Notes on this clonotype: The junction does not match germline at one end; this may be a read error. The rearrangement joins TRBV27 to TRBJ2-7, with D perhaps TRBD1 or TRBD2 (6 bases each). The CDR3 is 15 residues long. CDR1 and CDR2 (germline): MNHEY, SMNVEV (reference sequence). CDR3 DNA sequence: TGTGCCAGCAGCGCACAGGGAGGTCAGCCCTACGGGCAGTACTTC. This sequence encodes CASSAQGGQPYGQYF.

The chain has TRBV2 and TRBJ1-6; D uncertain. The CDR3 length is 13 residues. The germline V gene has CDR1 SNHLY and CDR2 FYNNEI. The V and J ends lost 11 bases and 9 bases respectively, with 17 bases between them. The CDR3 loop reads CAGRGWNSSPLHF. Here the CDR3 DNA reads TGTGCCGGGAGAGGCTGGAATAGTTCACCCCTCCACTTT.

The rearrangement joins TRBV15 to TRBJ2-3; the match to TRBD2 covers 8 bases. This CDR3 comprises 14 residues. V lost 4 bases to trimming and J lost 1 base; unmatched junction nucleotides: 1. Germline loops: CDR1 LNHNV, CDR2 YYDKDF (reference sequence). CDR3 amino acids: CATSTAGGTDTQYF. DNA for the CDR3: TGTGCCACCAGCACAGCGGGGGGCACAGATACGCAGTATTTT.

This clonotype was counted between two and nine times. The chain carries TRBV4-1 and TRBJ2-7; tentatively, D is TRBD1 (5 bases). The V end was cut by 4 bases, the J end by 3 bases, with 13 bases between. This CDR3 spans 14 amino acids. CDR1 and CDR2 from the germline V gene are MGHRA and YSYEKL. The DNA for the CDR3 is TGCGCCAGCAGCCTACAACAGGTAAACTACGAGCAGTACTTC. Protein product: CASSLQQVNYEQYF.

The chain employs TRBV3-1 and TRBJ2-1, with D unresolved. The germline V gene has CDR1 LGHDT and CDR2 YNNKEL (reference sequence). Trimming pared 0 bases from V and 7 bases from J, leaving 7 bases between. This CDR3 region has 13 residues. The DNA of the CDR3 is TGTGCCAGCAGCCAAGACGGGCAGAATGAGCAGTTCTTC. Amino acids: CASSQDGQNEQFF.

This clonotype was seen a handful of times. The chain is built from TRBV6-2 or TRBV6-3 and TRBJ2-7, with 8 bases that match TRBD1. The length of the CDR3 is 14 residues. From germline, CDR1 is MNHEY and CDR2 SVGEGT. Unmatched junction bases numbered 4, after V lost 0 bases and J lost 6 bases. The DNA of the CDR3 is TGTGCCAGCAGTTACTCTGGACAGGGTACCGAGCAGTACTTC. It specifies CASSYSGQGTEQYF.

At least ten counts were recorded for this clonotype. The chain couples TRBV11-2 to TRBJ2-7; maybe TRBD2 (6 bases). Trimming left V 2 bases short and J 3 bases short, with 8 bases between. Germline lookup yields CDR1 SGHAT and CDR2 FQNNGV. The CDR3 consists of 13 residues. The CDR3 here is CASSLRENYEQYF. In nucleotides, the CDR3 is TGTGCCAGCAGCTTACGGGAGAACTACGAGCAGTACTTC.

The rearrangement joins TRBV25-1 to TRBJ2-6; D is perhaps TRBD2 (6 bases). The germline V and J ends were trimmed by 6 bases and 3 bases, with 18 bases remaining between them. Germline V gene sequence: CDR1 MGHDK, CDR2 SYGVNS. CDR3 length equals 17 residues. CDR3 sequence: CASSPGTYHFGANVLTF. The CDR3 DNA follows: TGTGCCAGCAGCCCCGGGACTTACCACTTTGGGGCCAACGTCCTGACTTTC.

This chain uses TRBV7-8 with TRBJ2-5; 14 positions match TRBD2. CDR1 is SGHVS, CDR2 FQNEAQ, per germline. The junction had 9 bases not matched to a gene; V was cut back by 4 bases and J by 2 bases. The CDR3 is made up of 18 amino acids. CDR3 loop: CASSSRTSGRFWQETQYF. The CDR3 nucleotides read TGTGCCAGCAGCTCAAGGACTAGCGGGAGGTTTTGGCAAGAGACCCAGTACTTC.

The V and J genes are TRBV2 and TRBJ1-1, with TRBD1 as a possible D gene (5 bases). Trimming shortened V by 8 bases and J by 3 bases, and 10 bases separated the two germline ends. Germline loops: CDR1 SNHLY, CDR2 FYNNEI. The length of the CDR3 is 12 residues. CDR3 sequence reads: CASYDSYTEAFF. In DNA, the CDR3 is TGTGCCAGCTATGACAGTTACACTGAAGCTTTCTTT.

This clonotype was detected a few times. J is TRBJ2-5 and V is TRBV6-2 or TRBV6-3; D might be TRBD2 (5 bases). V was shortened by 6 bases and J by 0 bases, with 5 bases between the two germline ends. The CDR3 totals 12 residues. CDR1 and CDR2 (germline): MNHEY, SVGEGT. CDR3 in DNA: TGTGCCAGCAGGACTAACCAAGAGACCCAGTACTTC. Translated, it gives CASRTNQETQYF.

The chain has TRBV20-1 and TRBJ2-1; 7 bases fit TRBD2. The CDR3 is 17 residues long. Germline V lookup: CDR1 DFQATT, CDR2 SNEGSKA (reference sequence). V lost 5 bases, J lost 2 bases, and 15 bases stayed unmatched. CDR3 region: CSASVTGGSGPYNEQFF. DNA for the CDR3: TGCAGTGCTTCCGTAACGGGGGGTAGCGGACCCTACAATGAGCAGTTCTTC.

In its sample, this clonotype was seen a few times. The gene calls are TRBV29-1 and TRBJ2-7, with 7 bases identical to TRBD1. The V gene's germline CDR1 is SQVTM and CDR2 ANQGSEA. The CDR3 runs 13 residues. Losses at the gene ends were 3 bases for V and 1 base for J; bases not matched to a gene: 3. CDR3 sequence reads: CSVDETGSYEQYF. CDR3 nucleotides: TGCAGCGTTGACGAGACAGGGTCCTACGAGCAGTACTTC.

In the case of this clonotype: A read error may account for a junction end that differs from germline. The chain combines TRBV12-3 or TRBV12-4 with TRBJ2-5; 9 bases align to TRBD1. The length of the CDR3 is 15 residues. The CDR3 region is CANSTYTGGRETQYF. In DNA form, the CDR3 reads TGTGCCAACAGTACCTACACAGGGGGCCGAGAGACCCAGTACTTC.

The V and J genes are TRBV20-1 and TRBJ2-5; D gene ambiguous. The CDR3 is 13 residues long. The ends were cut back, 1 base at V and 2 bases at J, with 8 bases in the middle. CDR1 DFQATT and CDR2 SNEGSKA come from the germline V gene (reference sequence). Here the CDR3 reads CSARGDGQETQYF. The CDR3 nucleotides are TGCAGTGCTAGAGGCGACGGACAAGAGACCCAGTACTTC.

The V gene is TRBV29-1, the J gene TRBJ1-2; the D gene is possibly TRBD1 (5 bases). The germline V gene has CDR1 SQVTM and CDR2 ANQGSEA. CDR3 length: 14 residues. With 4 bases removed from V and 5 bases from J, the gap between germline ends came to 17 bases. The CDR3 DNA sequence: TGCAGCGTTGTCCAGGGAAGATCTCCTTATGGCTACACCTTC. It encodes CSVVQGRSPYGYTF.

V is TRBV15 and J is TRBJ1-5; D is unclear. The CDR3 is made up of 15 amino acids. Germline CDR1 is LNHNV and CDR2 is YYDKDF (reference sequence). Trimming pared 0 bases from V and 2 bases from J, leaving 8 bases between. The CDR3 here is CATSRDGWRNQPQHF. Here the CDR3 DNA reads TGTGCCACCAGCAGAGACGGGTGGCGCAATCAGCCCCAGCATTTT.

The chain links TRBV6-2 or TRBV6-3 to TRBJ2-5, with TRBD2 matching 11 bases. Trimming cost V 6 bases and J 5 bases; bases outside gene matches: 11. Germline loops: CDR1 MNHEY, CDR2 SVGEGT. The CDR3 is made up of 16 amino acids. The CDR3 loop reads CASRGLLAGGQETQYF. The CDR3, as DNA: TGTGCCAGCAGAGGACTCTTAGCGGGGGGGCAGGAGACCCAGTACTTC.

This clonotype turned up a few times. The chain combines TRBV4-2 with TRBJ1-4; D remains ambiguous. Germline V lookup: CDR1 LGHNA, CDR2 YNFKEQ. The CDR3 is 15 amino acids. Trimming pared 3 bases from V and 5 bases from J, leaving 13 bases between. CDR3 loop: CASSQSRDLNEKLFF. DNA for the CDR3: TGTGCCAGCAGCCAGAGTCGAGACCTGAATGAAAAACTGTTTTTT.

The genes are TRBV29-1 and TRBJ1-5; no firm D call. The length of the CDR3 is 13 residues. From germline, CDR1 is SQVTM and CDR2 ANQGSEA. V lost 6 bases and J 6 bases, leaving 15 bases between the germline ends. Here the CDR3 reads CSVGAGSGQPQHF. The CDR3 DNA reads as TGCAGCGTCGGTGCGGGCTCAGGTCAGCCCCAGCATTTT.

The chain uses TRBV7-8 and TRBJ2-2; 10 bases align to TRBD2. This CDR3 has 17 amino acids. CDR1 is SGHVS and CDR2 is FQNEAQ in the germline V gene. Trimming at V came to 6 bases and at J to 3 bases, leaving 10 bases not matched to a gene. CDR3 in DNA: TGTGCCAGCAGAAAAGAACTAGCGGGGAGCTACACCGGGGAGCTGTTTTTT. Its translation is CASRKELAGSYTGELFF. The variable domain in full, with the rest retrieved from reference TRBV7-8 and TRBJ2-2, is GAGVSQSPRYKVAKRGQDVALRCDPISGHVSLFWYQQALGQGPEFLTYFQNEAQLDKSGLPSDRFFAERPEGSVSTLKIQRTQQEDSAVYLCASRKELAGSYTGELFFGEGSRLTVL.

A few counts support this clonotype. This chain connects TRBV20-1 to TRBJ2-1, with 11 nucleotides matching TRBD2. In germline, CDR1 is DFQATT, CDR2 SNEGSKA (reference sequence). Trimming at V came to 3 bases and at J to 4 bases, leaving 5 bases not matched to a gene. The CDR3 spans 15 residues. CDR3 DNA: TGCAGTGCTAGCCATACTAGCGGGAGATACAATGAGCAGTTCTTC. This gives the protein CSASHTSGRYNEQFF.